This T cell receptor beta chain was captured in a study of T cell responses to AZD1222 COVID-19 vaccine. Study-wide results and caveats: Spike-wide vaccine-associated CD4 TCRs dominated at 160-218 and 743-854.

Note on this clone: What it binds is not known.

Using immunoSEQ multiplex PCR, the repertoire was profiled, and TCRdb retains in-frame clones only, with some absent. The top ten clones hold around 12% of a sample with 110,000 to 150,000 clones, 93% of them seen once. The CDR3 loop spans 15 amino acids. V lost 0 bases and J 5 bases, leaving 14 bases between the germline ends. CDR1 SGDLS and CDR2 YYNGEE come from the germline V gene. This chain links TRBV9 with TRBJ2-5; D is ambiguous. The sequence came from an adult who had recovered from COVID-19. Sample: peripheral blood, taken after recovery from COVID-19. The CDR3 sequence: CASSVGGSPSETQYF. The CDR3 region has the DNA TGTGCCAGCAGCGTAGGCGGCTCCCCCTCCGAGACCCAGTACTTC.